This T cell receptor beta chain was captured in a study of brain T cells in children with intractable seizures. Surgery cases with the highest brain T cell transcript signatures were chosen for sequencing. At least one anti-epileptic drug was given before surgery. There are 14 residues in the CDR3. The germline V gene has CDR1 SGHTA and CDR2 FQGTGA. V lost 4 bases and J 1 base, leaving 10 bases between the germline ends. In regard to this clone: Its specificity is unknown.

Clones were sequenced by immunoSEQ multiplex PCR, and TCRdb holds only the in-frame ones, with some missing. The data contain some 41,000 clones, 75% to 95% of them singletons. The study, taken as a whole, reports: HCMV serostatus was not known, and viral specificity came from CDR3 similarity only.

Sequences were derived from peripheral blood, sampled at surgery. The TCR was taken from a girl aged 2-10 years with tuberous sclerosis and intractable seizures. V is TRBV7-3 and J is TRBJ1-1, with a tentative D call TRBD1 (6 bases). CDR3 loop: CASSSQGKNTEAFF. The CDR3 DNA follows: TGTGCCAGCAGCTCGCAGGGGAAGAACACTGAAGCTTTCTTT.